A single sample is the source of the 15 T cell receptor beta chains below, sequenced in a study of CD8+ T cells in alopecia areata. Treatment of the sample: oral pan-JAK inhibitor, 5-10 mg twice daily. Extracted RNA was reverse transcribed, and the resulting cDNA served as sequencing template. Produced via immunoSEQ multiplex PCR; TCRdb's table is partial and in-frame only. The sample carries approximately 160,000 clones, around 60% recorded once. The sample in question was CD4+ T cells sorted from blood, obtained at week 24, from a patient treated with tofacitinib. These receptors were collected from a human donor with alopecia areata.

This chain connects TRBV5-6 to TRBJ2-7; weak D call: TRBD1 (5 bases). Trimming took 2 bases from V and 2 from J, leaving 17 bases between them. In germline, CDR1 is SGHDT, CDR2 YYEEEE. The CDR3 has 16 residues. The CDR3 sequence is CASSFSQRQPTYEQYF. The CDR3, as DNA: TGTGCCAGCAGCTTCTCTCAGAGACAGCCAACCTACGAGCAGTACTTC.

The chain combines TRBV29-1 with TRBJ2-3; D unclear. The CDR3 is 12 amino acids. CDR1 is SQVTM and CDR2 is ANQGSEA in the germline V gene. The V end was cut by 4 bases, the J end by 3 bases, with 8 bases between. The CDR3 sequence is CSVGGMTDTQYF. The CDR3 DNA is TGCAGCGTTGGTGGGATGACAGATACGCAGTATTTT.

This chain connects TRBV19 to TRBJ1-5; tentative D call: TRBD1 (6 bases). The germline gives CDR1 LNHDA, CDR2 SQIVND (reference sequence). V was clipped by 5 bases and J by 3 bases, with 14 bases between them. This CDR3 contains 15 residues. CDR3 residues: CASSPMTGYNQPQHF. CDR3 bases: TGTGCCAGTAGTCCAATGACAGGCTACAATCAGCCCCAGCATTTT.

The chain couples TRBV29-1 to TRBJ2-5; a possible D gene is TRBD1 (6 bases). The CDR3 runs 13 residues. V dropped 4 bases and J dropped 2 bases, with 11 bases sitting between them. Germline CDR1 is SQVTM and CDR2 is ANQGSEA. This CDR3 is CSVARGSQETQYF. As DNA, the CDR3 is TGCAGCGTTGCCAGGGGAAGTCAAGAGACCCAGTACTTC.

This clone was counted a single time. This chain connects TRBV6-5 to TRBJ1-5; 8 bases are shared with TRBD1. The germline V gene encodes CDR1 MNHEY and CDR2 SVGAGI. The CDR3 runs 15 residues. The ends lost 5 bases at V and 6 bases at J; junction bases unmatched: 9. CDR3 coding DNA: TGTGCCAGCAGTCTCGGACAGGGAATAGGTCAGCCCCAGCATTTT. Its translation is CASSLGQGIGQPQHF.

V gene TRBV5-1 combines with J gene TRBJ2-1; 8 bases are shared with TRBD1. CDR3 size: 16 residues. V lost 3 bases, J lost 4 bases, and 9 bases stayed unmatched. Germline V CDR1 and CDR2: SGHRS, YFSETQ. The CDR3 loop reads CASSWSSGTGYNEQFF. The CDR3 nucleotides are TGCGCCAGCAGCTGGAGCTCCGGGACAGGTTACAATGAGCAGTTCTTC.

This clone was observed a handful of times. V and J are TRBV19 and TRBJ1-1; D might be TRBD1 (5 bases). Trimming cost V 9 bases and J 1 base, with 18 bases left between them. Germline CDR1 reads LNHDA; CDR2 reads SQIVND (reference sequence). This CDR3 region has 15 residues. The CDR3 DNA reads TGTGCCAGCACCGACAGCCAAATATGGAACACTGAAGCTTTCTTT. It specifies CASTDSQIWNTEAFF. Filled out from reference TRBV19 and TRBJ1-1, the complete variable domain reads DGGITQSPKYLFRKEGQNVTLSCEQNLNHDAMYWYRQDPGQGLRLIYYSQIVNDFQKGDIAEGYSVSREKKESFPLTVTSAQKNPTAFYLCASTDSQIWNTEAFFGQGTRLTVV.

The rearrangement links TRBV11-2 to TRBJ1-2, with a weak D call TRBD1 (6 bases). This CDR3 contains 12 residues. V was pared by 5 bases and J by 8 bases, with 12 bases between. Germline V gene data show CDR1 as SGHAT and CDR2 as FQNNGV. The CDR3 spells CASSRAGDGYTF. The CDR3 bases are TGTGCCAGCAGCCGCGCAGGGGACGGCTACACCTTC.

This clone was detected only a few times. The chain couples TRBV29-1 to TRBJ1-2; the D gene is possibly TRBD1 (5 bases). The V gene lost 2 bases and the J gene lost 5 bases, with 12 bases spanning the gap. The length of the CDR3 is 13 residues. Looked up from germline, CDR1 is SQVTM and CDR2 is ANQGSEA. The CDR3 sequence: CSVEPGGWYGYTF. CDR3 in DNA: TGCAGCGTTGAACCGGGGGGTTGGTATGGCTACACCTTC.

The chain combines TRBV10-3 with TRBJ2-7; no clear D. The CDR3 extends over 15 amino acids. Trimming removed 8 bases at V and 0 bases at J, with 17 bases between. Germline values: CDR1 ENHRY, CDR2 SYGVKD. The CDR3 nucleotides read TGTGCCATCGGAGAACCGACTGATAGCTCCTACGAGCAGTACTTC. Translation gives CAIGEPTDSSYEQYF.

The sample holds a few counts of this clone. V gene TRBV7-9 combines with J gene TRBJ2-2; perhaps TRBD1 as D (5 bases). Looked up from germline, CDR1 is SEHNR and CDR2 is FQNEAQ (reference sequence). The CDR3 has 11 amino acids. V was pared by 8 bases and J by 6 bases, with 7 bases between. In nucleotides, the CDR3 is TGTGCCAGCTTCAGGGCCGGGGAGCTGTTTTTT. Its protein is CASFRAGELFF.

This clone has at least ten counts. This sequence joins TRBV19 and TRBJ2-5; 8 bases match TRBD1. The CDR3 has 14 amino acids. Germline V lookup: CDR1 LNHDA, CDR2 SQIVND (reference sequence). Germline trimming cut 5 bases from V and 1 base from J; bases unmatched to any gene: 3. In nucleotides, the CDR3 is TGTGCCAGTAGTTTAACAGGGGGCCAAGAGACCCAGTACTTC. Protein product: CASSLTGGQETQYF.

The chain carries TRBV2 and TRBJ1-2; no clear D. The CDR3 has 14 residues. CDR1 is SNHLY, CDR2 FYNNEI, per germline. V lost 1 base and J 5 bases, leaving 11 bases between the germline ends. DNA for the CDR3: TGTGCCAGCAGTGAAGGGACGGCAAGATATGGCTACACCTTC. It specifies CASSEGTARYGYTF.

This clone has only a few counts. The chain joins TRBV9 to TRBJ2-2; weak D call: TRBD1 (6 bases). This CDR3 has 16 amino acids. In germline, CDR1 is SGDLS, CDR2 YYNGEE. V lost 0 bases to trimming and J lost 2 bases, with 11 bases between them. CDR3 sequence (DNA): TGTGCCAGCAGCGTAGTAGGGACACATAACACCGGGGAGCTGTTTTTT. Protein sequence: CASSVVGTHNTGELFF.

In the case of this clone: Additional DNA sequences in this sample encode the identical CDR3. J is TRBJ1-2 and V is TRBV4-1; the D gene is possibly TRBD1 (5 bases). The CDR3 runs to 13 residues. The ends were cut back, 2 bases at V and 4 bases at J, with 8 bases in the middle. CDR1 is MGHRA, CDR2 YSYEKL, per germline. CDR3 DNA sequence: TGCGCCAGCAGCCAAACCGGGGGCTATGGCTACACCTTC. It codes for CASSQTGGYGYTF.